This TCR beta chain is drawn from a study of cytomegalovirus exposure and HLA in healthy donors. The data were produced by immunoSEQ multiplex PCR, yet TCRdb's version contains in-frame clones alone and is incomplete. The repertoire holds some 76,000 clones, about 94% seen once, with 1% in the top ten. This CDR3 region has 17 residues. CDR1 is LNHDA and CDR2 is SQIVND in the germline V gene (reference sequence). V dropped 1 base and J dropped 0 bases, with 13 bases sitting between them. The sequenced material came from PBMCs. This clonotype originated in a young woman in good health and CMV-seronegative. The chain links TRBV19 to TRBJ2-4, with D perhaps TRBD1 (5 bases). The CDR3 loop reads CASSIGGGTLAKNIQYF. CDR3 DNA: TGTGCCAGTAGTATAGGGGGCGGAACCTTAGCCAAAAACATTCAGTACTTC.